This entry is about one T cell receptor beta chain. The antigen is undetermined. This sample stems from a study of shared clonotypes between healthy human individuals. Study observations and caveats: Several donors showed sharing of around 5% of naive CD4 clonotypes.

This CDR3 is 14 amino acids long. V lost 4 bases to trimming and J lost 5 bases; unmatched junction nucleotides: 6. Germline CDR1 reads SNHLY; CDR2 reads FYNNEI. At a deep level, the assay was run. Investigators spread the genomic DNA of each subset evenly over several immunoSEQ plates. As processed by the authors: Owing to the provision of junction-only sequences devoid of quality scores by immunoSEQ, filtering differed. Sequenced by immunoSEQ multiplex PCR; TCRdb stores in-frame clones only, minus some. V and J calls plus clone size are reproduced from that table; the DNA served to infer D and trimming. Here the sample spans more than 2 million clones, 95% being singletons.

The sample consisted of naive CD4+ T cells sorted from blood. The subset is: CD45RA+ positively selected. The rearrangement uses TRBV2 and TRBJ2-7, with 9 nucleotides matching TRBD2. The TCR was taken from a man between 18 and 29 years old in good health. CDR3 bases: TGTGCCAGCAGTGTGGCGGGAGGGAGCGACGAGCAGTACTTC. Translated: CASSVAGGSDEQYF. The variable domain in full, completed from reference TRBV2 and TRBJ2-7, reads EPEVTQTPSHQVTQMGQEVILRCVPISNHLYFYWYRQILGQKVEFLVSFYNNEISEKSEIFDDQFSVERPDGSNFTLKIRSTKLEDSAMYFCASSVAGGSDEQYFGPGTRLTVT.